A single T cell receptor (beta chain) is shown here with its context. V trimming: 0 bases; J trimming: 5 bases; junction bases outside the gene matches: 9. Looked up from germline, CDR1 is SGHRS and CDR2 is YFSETQ. This CDR3 is 16 amino acids long. Resolution of symptoms, clearance, or two negative PCRs was present in recovered Cohort 3 donors. The entry originates in a study of blood T cell repertoires in COVID-19. In the study overall: PBMCs, B-cell-depleted T cells, or T cells provided the cDNA or gDNA that made up the material.

Methods used by the authors: Estimation of nucleated cell counts relied on the amplification of reference gene primers. Profiled with immunoSEQ multiplex PCR; TCRdb holds only in-frame clones, not every one. That table is the source of V, J and clone size, and D and trimming were worked out from the DNA. The sample lists about 210,000 clones, 75% to 85% occurring once. The sequencing input was PBMCs or T cells enriched from blood (not recorded which). This chain connects TRBV5-1 to TRBJ2-5; the match to TRBD1 covers 8 bases. The sequence was obtained from a man in his forties who had recovered from COVID-19. CDR3 amino acids: CASSLVFSGGEETQYF. The CDR3 DNA is TGCGCCAGCAGCTTGGTGTTTTCAGGGGGCGAGGAGACCCAGTACTTC.